This T cell receptor beta chain emerged from a study of shared clonotypes between healthy human individuals. Points from the study as a whole: Shared clonotypes: roughly 4.7% naive CD4, around 3.7% naive CD8, about 2.2% memory CD4, 0.4% memory CD8. The study generally estimated greater richness for naive than memory subsets.

With 7 bases removed from V and 8 bases from J, the gap between germline ends came to 15 bases. The germline gives CDR1 MNHNY, CDR2 SVGAGI (reference sequence). The CDR3 spans 13 residues. About this clone: Its matching antigen is unknown.

TCRdb's copy holds only in-frame clones and misses some; the assay was immunoSEQ multiplex PCR. The data show around 370,000 clones, roughly 96% seen once. The sample comprised memory CD8+ T cells sorted from blood. Subset indicated: CD45RO+ cells pooled with CCR7-negative TemRA cells. The sequence was collected from a man in his thirties or forties in good health. This chain connects TRBV6-6 to TRBJ1-5; D gene uncertain. The CDR3, as DNA: TGTGCCAGCATCCTGGACGGCGACAAGCCCCAGCATTTT. The encoded protein is CASILDGDKPQHF.